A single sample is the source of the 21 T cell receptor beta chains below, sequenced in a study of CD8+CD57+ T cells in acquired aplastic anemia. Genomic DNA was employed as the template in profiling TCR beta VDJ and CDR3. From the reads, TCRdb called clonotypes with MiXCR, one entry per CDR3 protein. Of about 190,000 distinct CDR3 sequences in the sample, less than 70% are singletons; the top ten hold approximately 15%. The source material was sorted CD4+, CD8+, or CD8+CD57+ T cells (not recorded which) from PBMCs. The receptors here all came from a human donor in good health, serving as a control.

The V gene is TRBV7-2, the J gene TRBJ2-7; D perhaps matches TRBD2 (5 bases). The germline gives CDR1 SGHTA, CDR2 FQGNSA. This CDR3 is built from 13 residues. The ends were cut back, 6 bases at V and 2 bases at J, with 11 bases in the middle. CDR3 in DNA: TGTGCCAGCAGACGGACGGGGACCTACGAGCAGTACTTC. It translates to CASRRTGTYEQYF.

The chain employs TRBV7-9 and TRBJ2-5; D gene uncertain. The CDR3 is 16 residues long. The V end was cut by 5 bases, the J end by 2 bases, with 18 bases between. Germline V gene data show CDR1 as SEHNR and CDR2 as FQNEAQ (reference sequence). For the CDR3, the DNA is TGTGCCAGCAGCAAAACCCGCGGACGGTTACAAGAGACCCAGTACTTC. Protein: CASSKTRGRLQETQYF.

The DNA of the CDR3 is TGTGCCAGCAGCTTCCAACTAGCGGGGGACAATGAGCAGTTCTTC. This translates into CASSFQLAGDNEQFF. The gene calls are TRBV5-6 and TRBJ2-1, with TRBD2 matching 11 bases. The V gene's germline CDR1 is SGHDT and CDR2 YYEEEE. With 2 bases clipped from V and 5 bases from J, the junction kept 3 bases outside the gene matches. The CDR3 length is 15 residues.

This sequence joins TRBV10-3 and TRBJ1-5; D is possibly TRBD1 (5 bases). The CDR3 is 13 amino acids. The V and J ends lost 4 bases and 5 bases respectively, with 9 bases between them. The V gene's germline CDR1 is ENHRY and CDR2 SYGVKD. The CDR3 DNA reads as TGTGCCATCAGTGTCACACAGGATCAGCCCCAGCATTTT. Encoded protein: CAISVTQDQPQHF.

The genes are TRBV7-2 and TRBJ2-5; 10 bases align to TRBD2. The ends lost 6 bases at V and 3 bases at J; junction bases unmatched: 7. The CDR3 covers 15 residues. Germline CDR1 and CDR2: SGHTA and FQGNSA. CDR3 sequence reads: CASRLGLAGEETQYF. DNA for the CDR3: TGTGCCAGCAGATTGGGGCTAGCGGGAGAAGAGACCCAGTACTTC.

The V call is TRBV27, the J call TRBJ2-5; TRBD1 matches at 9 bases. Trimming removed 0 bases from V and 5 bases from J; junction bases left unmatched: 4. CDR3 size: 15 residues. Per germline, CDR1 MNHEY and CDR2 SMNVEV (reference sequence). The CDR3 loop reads CASSLSGTGMETQYF. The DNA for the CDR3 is TGTGCCAGCAGTTTATCCGGGACAGGGATGGAGACCCAGTACTTC.

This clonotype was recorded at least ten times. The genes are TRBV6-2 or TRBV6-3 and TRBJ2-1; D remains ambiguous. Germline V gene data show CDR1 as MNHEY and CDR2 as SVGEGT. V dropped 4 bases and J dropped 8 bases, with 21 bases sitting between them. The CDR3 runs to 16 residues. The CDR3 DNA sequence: TGTGCCAGCAGTTCCAGTCGGGCGTCTTTTGAGGATGAGCAGTTCTTC. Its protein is CASSSSRASFEDEQFF.

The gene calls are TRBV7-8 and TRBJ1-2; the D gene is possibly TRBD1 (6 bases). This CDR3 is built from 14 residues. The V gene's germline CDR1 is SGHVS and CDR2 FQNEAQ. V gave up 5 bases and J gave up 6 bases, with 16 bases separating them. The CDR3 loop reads CASSRNSGEDGYTF. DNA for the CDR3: TGTGCCAGCAGCCGCAATTCAGGGGAGGATGGCTACACCTTC.

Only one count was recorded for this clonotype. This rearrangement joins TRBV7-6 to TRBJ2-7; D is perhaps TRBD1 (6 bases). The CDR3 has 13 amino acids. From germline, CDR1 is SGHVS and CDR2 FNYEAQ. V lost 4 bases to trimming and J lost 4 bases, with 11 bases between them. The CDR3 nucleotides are TGTGCCAGCAGCTCAGCTCAGGGGTACGAGCAGTACTTC. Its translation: CASSSAQGYEQYF.

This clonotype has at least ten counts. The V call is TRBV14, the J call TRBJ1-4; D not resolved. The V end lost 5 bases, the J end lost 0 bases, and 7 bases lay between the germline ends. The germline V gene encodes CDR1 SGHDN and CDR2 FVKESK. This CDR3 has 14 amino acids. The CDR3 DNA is TGTGCCAGCAGCTTCGATGCAACTAATGAAAAACTGTTTTTT. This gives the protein CASSFDATNEKLFF.

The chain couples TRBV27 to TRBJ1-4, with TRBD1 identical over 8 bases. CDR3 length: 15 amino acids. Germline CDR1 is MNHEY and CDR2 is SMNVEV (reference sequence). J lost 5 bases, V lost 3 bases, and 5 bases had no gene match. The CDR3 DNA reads TGTGCCAGCAGTTTCGGACAGGGCGGCAATGAAAAACTGTTTTTT. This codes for CASSFGQGGNEKLFF.

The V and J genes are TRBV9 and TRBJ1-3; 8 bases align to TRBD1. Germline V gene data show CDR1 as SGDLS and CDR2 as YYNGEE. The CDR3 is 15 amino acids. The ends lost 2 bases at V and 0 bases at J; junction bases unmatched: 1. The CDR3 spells CASSVGQASGNTIYF. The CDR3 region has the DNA TGTGCCAGCAGCGTGGGACAGGCCTCTGGAAACACCATATATTTT.

The CDR3 DNA follows: TGTGCCAGCAGTGAATTCACGACAGGGAATGGTGGCTACACCTTC. Translation gives CASSEFTTGNGGYTF. V is TRBV2 and J is TRBJ1-2; 7 positions agree with TRBD1. The germline CDR1 and CDR2 sequences are SNHLY and FYNNEI. The CDR3 contains 15 residues. V shed 2 bases and J 7 bases; nucleotides not matched to a gene: 10.

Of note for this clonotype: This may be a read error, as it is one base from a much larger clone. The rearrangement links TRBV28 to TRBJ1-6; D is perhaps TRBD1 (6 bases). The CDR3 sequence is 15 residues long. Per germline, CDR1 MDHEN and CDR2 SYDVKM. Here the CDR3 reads CASSADSFYYSPLHF. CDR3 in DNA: TGTGCCAGCAGCGCGGACAGTTTCTATTATTCACCCCTCCACTTT.

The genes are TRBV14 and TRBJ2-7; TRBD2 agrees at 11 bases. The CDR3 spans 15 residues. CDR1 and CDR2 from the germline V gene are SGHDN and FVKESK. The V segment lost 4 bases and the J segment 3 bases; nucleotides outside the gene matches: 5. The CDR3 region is CASSPRLAGYYEQYF. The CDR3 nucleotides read TGTGCCAGCAGCCCTCGACTAGCGGGATACTACGAGCAGTACTTC.

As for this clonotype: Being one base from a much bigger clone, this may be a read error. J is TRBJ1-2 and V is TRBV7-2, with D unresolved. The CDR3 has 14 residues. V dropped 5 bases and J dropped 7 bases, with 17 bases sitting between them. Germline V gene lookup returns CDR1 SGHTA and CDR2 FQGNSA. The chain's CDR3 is CASSPDVRYSGYTF. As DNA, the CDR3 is TGTGCCAGCAGCCCAGATGTGAGGTACTCTGGCTACACCTTC.

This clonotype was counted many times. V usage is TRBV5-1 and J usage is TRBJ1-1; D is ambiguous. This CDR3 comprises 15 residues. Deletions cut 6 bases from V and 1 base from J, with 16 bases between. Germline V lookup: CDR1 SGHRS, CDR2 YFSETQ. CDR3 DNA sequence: TGCGCCAGCAACCATTTGGCAGGTTCGAACACTGAAGCTTTCTTT. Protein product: CASNHLAGSNTEAFF.

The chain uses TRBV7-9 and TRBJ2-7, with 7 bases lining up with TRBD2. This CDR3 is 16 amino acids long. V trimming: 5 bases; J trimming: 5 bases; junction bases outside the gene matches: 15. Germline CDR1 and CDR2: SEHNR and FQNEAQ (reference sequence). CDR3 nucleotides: TGTGCCAGCAGCCCTGTGCGGGGGACTCAAAGGAACGAGCAGTACTTC. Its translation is CASSPVRGTQRNEQYF.

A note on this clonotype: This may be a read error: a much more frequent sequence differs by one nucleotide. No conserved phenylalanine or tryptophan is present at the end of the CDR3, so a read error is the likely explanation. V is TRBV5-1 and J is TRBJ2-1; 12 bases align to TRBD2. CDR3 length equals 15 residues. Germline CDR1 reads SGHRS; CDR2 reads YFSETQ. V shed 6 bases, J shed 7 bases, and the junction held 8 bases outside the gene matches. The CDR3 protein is CASTPLAGGLNEQFL. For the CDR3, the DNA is TGCGCCAGCACTCCCCTAGCGGGGGGGTTAAATGAGCAGTTCCTC.

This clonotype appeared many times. CDR3: CASGGDSTRYGYTF. In DNA, the CDR3 is TGTGCCAGCGGCGGGGACAGCACCCGCTATGGCTACACCTTC. V and J are TRBV6-6 and TRBJ1-2; 7 bases line up with TRBD1. The J segment lost 4 bases and the V segment lost 8 bases, leaving 10 bases of the junction unmatched. This CDR3 comprises 14 residues. Germline V gene lookup returns CDR1 MNHNY and CDR2 SVGAGI (reference sequence).

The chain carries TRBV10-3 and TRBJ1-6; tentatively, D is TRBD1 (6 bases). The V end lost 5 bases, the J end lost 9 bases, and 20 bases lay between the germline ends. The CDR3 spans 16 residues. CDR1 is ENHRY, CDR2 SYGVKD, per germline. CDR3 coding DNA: TGTGCCATCAGTAAACAGGGCCTAGGGGACCTTTCACCCCTCCACTTT. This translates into CAISKQGLGDLSPLHF.